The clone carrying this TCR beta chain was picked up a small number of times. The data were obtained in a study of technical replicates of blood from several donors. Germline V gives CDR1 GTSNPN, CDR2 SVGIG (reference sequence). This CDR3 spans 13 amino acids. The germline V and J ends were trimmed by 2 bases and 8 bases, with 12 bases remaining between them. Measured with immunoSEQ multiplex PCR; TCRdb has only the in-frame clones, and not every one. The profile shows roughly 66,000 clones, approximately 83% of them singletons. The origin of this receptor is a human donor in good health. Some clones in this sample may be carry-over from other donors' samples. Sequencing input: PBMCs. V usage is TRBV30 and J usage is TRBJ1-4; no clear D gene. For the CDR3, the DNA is TGTGCCTGGAGTATTACGTTGGAGGAAAAACTGTTTTTT. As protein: CAWSITLEEKLFF.